The 5 T cell receptor beta chains listed next were all sequenced from one sample in a study of T cell repertoires in cytomegalovirus infection. TCRdb reprocessed the reads with MiXCR, giving one entry per CDR3 protein. Among approximately 770,000 distinct CDR3 sequences listed, roughly 29% were seen once. These receptors have no identified antigens. Sequences were derived from cultured CD8+ T cells from PBMCs, sampled from culture after CMV antigen stimulation. Receptors originate from a human donor in good health (CMV status not recorded). Some clones in this sample may be carry-over from other donors' samples.

The chain has TRBV5-1 and TRBJ2-7; D gene uncertain. CDR3 length: 15 amino acids. V lost 1 base and J lost 5, with 16 bases in between. The germline CDR1 and CDR2 sequences are SGHRS and YFSETQ. The CDR3 is CASSLSAPVVDEQYF. CDR3 DNA: TGCGCCAGCAGCTTGAGCGCCCCGGTGGTGGACGAGCAGTACTTC.

This clonotype was seen a handful of times. This chain uses TRBV6-1 with TRBJ2-1, with TRBD1 matching 8 bases. V dropped 6 bases and J dropped 14; count of bases not matched to a gene: 12. Germline assignment: CDR1 MNHNS and CDR2 SASEGT. CDR3 length equals 13 residues. The CDR3: CASRTYMDRDKFF. CDR3 sequence (DNA): TGTGCCAGCAGAACCTATATGGACAGGGACAAGTTCTTC.

V gene TRBV6-1 combines with J gene TRBJ2-1; 7 nucleotides match TRBD1. Germline trimming cut 6 bases from V and 5 bases from J; bases unmatched to any gene: 7. The CDR3 totals 14 residues. The germline gives CDR1 MNHNS, CDR2 SASEGT. In DNA form, the CDR3 reads TGTGCCAGCAGAGGAAGAGGGGGCCACAATGAGCAGTTCTTC. The encoded protein is CASRGRGGHNEQFF.

The genes are TRBV7-6 and TRBJ2-7, with D possibly TRBD1 on 6 matching bases. Trimming cost V 3 bases and J 2 bases, with 14 bases left between them. This CDR3 contains 15 residues. From germline, CDR1 is SGHVS and CDR2 FNYEAQ. This CDR3 reads CASSFRTGQPYEQYF. The CDR3 DNA is TGTGCCAGCAGCTTCCGCACAGGGCAACCCTACGAGCAGTACTTC. Complete variable domain (other parts from reference TRBV7-6 and TRBJ2-7): GAGVSQSPRYKVTKRGQDVALRCDPISGHVSLYWYRQALGQGPEFLTYFNYEAQQDKSGLPNDRFSAERPEGSISTLTIQRTEQRDSAMYRCASSFRTGQPYEQYFGPGTRLTVT.

This chain connects TRBV5-6 to TRBJ1-1; TRBD1 agrees at 9 bases. V was pared by 4 bases and J by 7 bases, with 8 bases of the junction left unmatched. The CDR3 is 14 amino acids. Germline CDR1 reads SGHDT; CDR2 reads YYEEEE. CDR3 nucleotides: TGTGCCAGCAGCCATGGGACAGGGTGGTTTGAAGCTTTCTTT. Translating it yields CASSHGTGWFEAFF.